The 14 T cell receptor beta chains reported below all come from one sample, sequenced in a study of radiotherapy plus CTLA-4 blockade in lung cancer. Sequencing used immunoSEQ multiplex PCR; TCRdb keeps in-frame clones, though not all of them. The sample carries tens of thousands of clones, roughly 85% recorded once. The sample consisted of peripheral blood, taken from a patient treated with radiotherapy plus ipilimumab. Source of these receptors: a human donor with non-small cell lung cancer who had a complete response to radiotherapy plus ipilimumab.

This clone has just one count. The V gene is TRBV7-2, the J gene TRBJ2-1; tentatively, D is TRBD1 or TRBD2 (7 bases each). Trimming shortened V by 3 bases and J by 7 bases, and 19 bases separated the two germline ends. The CDR3 has 16 residues. Germline lookup yields CDR1 SGHTA and CDR2 FQGNSA. The CDR3 nucleotides are TGTGCCAGCAGCTTGACAGGGAGGGTTATTGGGAATGAGCAGTTCTTC. Translated: CASSLTGRVIGNEQFF.

The V and J genes are TRBV2 and TRBJ1-5; TRBD1 matches at 8 bases. The V gene's germline CDR1 is SNHLY and CDR2 FYNNEI. V gave up 6 bases and J gave up 1 base; unmatched junction bases: 8. This CDR3 region has 16 residues. The CDR3 nucleotides read TGTGCCAGCAGGAAACAGGGGGTGTTGAGCAATCAGCCCCAGCATTTT. As protein: CASRKQGVLSNQPQHF.

The genes are TRBV27 and TRBJ2-3; 15 bases match TRBD2. J was trimmed by 6 bases and V by 5 bases; bases with no gene match: 30. The germline V gene has CDR1 MNHEY and CDR2 SMNVEV (reference sequence). The CDR3 totals 24 residues. CDR3 bases: TGTGCCAGCAGTCCCTCGGGCCCCAAAAGGACTAGCGGGAGGGCCAAGTTGCCCACGGATACGCAGTATTTT. Translating gives CASSPSGPKRTSGRAKLPTDTQYF.

V usage is TRBV18 and J usage is TRBJ2-3; maybe TRBD1 (6 bases). Looked up from germline, CDR1 is KGHSH and CDR2 is LQKENI. Trimming left V 6 bases short and J 3 bases short, with 16 bases between. CDR3 size: 15 residues. The DNA for the CDR3 is TGTGCCAGCTCCACCACCTCTCAGGGGACAGATACGCAGTATTTT. The encoded protein is CASSTTSQGTDTQYF. Variable domain in full (rest from reference TRBV18 and TRBJ2-3): NAGVMQNPRHLVRRRGQEARLRCSPMKGHSHVYWYRQLPEEGLKFMVYLQKENIIDESGMPKERFSAEFPKEGPSILRIQQVVRGDSAAYFCASSTTSQGTDTQYFGPGTRLTVL.

V is TRBV4-2 and J is TRBJ1-1, with D unresolved. Germline V CDR1 and CDR2: LGHNA, YNFKEQ. The CDR3 is 15 residues long. Trimming stripped 1 base from V and 1 base from J, with 10 bases between. CDR3 sequence (DNA): TGTGCCAGCAGCCAAGGTGAGTGGGGGAACACTGAAGCTTTCTTT. Its translation: CASSQGEWGNTEAFF.

This sequence joins TRBV19 and TRBJ2-2, with TRBD2 identical over 8 bases. The CDR3 covers 17 residues. In germline, CDR1 is LNHDA, CDR2 SQIVND (reference sequence). V shed 7 bases, J shed 3 bases, and the junction held 13 bases outside the gene matches. This CDR3 is CASTRYAAGVDTGELFF. The DNA for the CDR3 is TGTGCCAGTACCCGATACGCAGCGGGAGTGGACACCGGGGAGCTGTTTTTT. The variable domain in full, completed from reference TRBV19 and TRBJ2-2, reads DGGITQSPKYLFRKEGQNVTLSCEQNLNHDAMYWYRQDPGQGLRLIYYSQIVNDFQKGDIAEGYSVSREKKESFPLTVTSAQKNPTAFYLCASTRYAAGVDTGELFFGEGSRLTVL.

As regards this clone: This sample includes further DNA sequences coding for the same CDR3. The chain carries TRBV27 and TRBJ1-4; tentative D call: TRBD1 (5 bases). Germline CDR1 and CDR2: MNHEY and SMNVEV (reference sequence). V lost 3 bases and J 3 bases, leaving 8 bases between the germline ends. The CDR3 length is 14 residues. This chain's CDR3 is CASSFQGANEKLFF. The DNA for the CDR3 is TGTGCCAGCAGTTTTCAAGGGGCTAATGAAAAACTGTTTTTT.

The chain links TRBV6-6 to TRBJ2-1; 12 bases map to TRBD2. The CDR3 sequence is 16 residues long. Germline CDR1 MNHNY, CDR2 SVGAGI (reference sequence). The J segment lost 4 bases and the V segment lost 4 bases, leaving 5 bases of the junction unmatched. The CDR3 sequence is CASSSLLAGGYNEQFF. Written as DNA, the CDR3 is TGTGCCAGCAGTTCCCTCCTAGCGGGGGGGTACAATGAGCAGTTCTTC.

This chain joins TRBV9 and TRBJ1-2, with D perhaps matching TRBD1 (6 bases). CDR1 is SGDLS and CDR2 is YYNGEE in the germline V gene. This CDR3 has 14 amino acids. The germline V and J ends were trimmed by 4 bases and 4 bases, with 14 bases remaining between them. CDR3: CASSPQQGPYGYTF. In DNA form, the CDR3 reads TGTGCCAGCAGCCCCCAACAGGGCCCCTATGGCTACACCTTC.

The chain combines TRBV4-3 with TRBJ2-7; D is undetermined. V was shortened by 4 bases and J by 5 bases, with 12 bases between the two germline ends. The V gene's germline CDR1 is LGHNA and CDR2 YSLEER. The CDR3 extends over 13 amino acids. The CDR3 bases are TGCGCCAGCAGCCCCTCCTCGAGCGACGAGCAGTACTTC. Protein: CASSPSSSDEQYF.

The gene calls are TRBV29-1 and TRBJ2-3, with D hard to call. This CDR3 contains 11 residues. Germline CDR1 reads SQVTM; CDR2 reads ANQGSEA. V was shortened by 7 bases and J by 2 bases, with 7 bases between the two germline ends. The CDR3 protein is CSARHTDTQYF. CDR3 bases: TGCAGCGCACGTCACACAGATACGCAGTATTTT.

The chain links TRBV10-3 to TRBJ1-2, with D perhaps TRBD1 (6 bases). V dropped 5 bases and J dropped 4 bases, with 17 bases sitting between them. Germline V gives CDR1 ENHRY, CDR2 SYGVKD. The CDR3 is made up of 15 amino acids. The CDR3 DNA follows: TGTGCCATCAGTCAGGGGTTGTCATCCTCCTATGGCTACACCTTC. Protein product: CAISQGLSSSYGYTF.

J is TRBJ2-5 and V is TRBV7-9; D assignment may be TRBD1 or TRBD2 (5 bases each). V lost 1 base and J lost 1, with 10 bases in between. The CDR3 totals 15 residues. Germline assignment: CDR1 SEHNR and CDR2 FQNEAQ (reference sequence). CDR3 DNA sequence: TGTGCCAGCAGCTTAGTAATGAGGGGCCAAGAGACCCAGTACTTC. Amino acid sequence: CASSLVMRGQETQYF.

This rearrangement joins TRBV7-2 to TRBJ1-2; 10 positions agree with TRBD1. Germline CDR1 and CDR2: SGHTA and FQGNSA. The CDR3 is made up of 14 amino acids. Trimming removed 6 bases from V and 6 bases from J; junction bases left unmatched: 7. The CDR3 sequence: CASSRDRGVDGYTF. The DNA for the CDR3 is TGTGCCAGCAGTCGGGACAGGGGCGTCGATGGCTACACCTTC. Variable domain in full (rest from reference TRBV7-2 and TRBJ1-2): GAGVSQSPSNKVTEKGKDVELRCDPISGHTALYWYRQSLGQGLEFLIYFQGNSAPDKSGLPSDRFSAERTGGSVSTLTIQRTQQEDSAVYLCASSRDRGVDGYTFGSGTRLTVV.